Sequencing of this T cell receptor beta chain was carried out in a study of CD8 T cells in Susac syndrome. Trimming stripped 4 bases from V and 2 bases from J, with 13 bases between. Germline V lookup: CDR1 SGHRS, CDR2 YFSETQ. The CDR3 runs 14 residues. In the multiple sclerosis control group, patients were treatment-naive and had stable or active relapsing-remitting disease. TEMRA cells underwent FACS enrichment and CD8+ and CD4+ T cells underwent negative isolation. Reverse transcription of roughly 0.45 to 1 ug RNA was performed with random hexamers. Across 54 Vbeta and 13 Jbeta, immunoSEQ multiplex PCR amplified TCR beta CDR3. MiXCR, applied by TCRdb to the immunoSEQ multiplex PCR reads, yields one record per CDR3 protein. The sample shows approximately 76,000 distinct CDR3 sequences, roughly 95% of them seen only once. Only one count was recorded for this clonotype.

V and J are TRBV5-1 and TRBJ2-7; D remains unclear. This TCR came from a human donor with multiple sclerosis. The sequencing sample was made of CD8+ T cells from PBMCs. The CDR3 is CASSPPPGTYEQYF. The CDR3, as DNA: TGCGCCAGCAGCCCACCCCCAGGCACCTACGAGCAGTACTTC.